This T cell receptor beta chain is drawn from a study of T cell repertoires in cytomegalovirus infection. The wider study: Alongside well-studied HLA-B-restricted CMV epitopes, recently identified HLA-C-restricted CMV epitopes were also used. Both CMV infection and a matching HLA type were indicated by public TCR beta signatures.

This clonotype appeared a few times. Its antigen is undetermined. This CDR3 comprises 15 residues. Trimming took 6 bases from V and 4 from J, leaving 18 bases between them. The V gene's germline CDR1 is WSHSY and CDR2 SAAADI. Regarding the study as a whole: The study found HLA-C-restricted CMV-specific TCR beta clonotypes dominating the ex vivo response.

In TCRdb, the reads were re-called with MiXCR into one record per CDR3 protein. This sample has fewer than 850,000 distinct CDR3 sequences, with about 27% found just once. The receptor's source is a human donor in good health (CMV status not recorded). Some clones in this sample may be carry-over from other donors' samples. This chain connects TRBV10-2 to TRBJ1-2, with D tentatively TRBD1 (5 bases). This specimen consisted of cultured CD8+ T cells from PBMCs, obtained from culture after CMV antigen stimulation. The CDR3: CASRDIRNPRYGYTF. The DNA for the CDR3 is TGCGCCAGCAGGGACATAAGGAATCCACGCTATGGCTACACCTTC.